This entry concerns a single TCR beta chain. Authors' analysis steps: Amplification of reference gene primers was used by the study to estimate nucleated cell counts. Here immunoSEQ multiplex PCR was the method, and the copy in TCRdb shows in-frame clones only, minus some. V, J and clone size are those of that table, while D and trimming were read from the DNA. The profile shows 75,000 to 90,000 clones, about 82% of them singletons. The data belong to a study of blood T cell repertoires in COVID-19. Study context: Acute and convalescent COVID-19 specimens originated in the United States, Italy and Spain.

Trimming left V 3 bases short and J 6 bases short, with 9 bases between. The CDR3 spans 13 residues. Looked up from germline, CDR1 is SGHAT and CDR2 is FQNNGV. This chain joins TRBV11-2 and TRBJ1-3; possibly TRBD1 for D (5 bases). Input material: peripheral blood. This clonotype was sampled from a man aged 50-59 years with active COVID-19. This CDR3 is CASSLGPLNTIYF. CDR3 sequence (DNA): TGTGCCAGCAGCTTGGGGCCGCTAAACACCATATATTTT.